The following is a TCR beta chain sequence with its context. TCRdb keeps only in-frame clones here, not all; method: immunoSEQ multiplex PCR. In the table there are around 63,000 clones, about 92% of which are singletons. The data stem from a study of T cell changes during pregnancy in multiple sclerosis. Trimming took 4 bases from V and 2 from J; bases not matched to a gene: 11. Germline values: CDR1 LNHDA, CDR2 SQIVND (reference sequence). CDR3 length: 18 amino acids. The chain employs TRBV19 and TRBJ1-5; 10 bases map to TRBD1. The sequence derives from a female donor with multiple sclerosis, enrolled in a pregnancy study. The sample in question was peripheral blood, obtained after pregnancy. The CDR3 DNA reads TGTGCCAGTAGTACAGGGACAGGGGATTTATCGGGCAATCAGCCCCAGCATTTT. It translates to CASSTGTGDLSGNQPQHF.